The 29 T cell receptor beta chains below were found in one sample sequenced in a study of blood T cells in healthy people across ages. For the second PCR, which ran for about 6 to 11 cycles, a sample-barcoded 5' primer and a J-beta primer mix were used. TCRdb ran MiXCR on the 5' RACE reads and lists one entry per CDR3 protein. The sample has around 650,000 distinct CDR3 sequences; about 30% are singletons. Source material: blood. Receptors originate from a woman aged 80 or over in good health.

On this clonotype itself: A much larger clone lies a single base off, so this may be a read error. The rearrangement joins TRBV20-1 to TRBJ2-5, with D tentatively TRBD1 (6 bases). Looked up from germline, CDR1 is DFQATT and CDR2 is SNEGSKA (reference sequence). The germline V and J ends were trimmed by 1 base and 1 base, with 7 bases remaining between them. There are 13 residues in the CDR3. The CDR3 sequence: CSARGDTQETQYF. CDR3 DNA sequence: TGCAGTGCTAGAGGGGACACCCAAGAGACCCAGTACTTC.

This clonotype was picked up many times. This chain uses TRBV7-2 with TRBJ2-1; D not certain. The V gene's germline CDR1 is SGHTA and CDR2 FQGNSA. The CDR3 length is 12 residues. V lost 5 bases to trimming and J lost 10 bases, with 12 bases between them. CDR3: CASSPAVGEQFF. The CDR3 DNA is TGTGCCAGCAGCCCCGCAGTTGGGGAGCAGTTCTTC.

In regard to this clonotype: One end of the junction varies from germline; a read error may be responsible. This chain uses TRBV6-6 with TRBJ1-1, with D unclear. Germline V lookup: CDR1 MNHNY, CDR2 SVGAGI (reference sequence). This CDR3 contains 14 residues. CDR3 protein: CAGSYMAGDTEAFF. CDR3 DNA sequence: TGTGCCGGCAGTTACATGGCCGGTGATACTGAAGCTTTCTTT.

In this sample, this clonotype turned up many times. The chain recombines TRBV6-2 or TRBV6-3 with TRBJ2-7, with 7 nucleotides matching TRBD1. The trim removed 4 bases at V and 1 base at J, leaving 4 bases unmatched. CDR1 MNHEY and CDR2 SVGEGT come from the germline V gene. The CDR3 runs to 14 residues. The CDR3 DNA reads TGTGCCAGCAGTTCCACGGACAGGTCCTACGAGCAGTACTTC. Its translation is CASSSTDRSYEQYF.

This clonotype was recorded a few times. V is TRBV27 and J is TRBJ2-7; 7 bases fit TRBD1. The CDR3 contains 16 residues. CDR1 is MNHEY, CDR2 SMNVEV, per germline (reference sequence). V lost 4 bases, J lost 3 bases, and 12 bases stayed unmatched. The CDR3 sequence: CASSSLLTGRGYEQYF. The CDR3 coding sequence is TGTGCCAGCAGTTCCCTTCTGACAGGGAGAGGCTACGAGCAGTACTTC.

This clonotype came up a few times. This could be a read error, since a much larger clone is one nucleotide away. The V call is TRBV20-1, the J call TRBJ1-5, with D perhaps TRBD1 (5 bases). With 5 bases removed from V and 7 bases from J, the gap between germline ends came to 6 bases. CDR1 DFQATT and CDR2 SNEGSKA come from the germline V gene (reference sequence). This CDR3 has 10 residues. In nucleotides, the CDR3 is TGCAGTGCTGGGGACCAGCCCCAGCATTTT. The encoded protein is CSAGDQPQHF.

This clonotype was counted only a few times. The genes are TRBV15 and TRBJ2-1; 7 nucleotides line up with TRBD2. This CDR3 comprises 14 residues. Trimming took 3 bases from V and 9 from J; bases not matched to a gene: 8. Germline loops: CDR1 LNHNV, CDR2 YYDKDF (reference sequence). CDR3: CATSRGGGSREQFF. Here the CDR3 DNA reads TGTGCCACCAGCAGGGGAGGCGGGAGCCGTGAGCAGTTCTTC.

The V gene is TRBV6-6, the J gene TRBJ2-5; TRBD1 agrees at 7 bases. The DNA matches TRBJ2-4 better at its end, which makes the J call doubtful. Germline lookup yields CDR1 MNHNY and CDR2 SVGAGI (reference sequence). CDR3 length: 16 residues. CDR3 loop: CASSYGRGQGKNIQYF. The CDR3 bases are TGTGCCAGCAGTTACGGAAGGGGGCAAGGCAAAAACATTCAGTACTTC.

The CDR3 nucleotides read TGTGCCAGCAGTGACAGGGACGCTTTCTTT. Translating gives CASSDRDAFF. The rearrangement uses TRBV2 and TRBJ1-1; perhaps TRBD1 as D (5 bases). Germline CDR1 is SNHLY and CDR2 is FYNNEI. The V end lost 3 bases, the J end lost 11 bases, and 7 bases lay between the germline ends. This CDR3 is built from 10 residues.

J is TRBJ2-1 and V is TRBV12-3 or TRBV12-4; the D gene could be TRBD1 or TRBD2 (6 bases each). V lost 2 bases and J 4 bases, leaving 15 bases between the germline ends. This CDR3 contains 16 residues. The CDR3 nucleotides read TGTGCCAGCAGTTTAACTATTACAGGGAGGTACAATGAGCAGTTCTTC. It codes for CASSLTITGRYNEQFF.

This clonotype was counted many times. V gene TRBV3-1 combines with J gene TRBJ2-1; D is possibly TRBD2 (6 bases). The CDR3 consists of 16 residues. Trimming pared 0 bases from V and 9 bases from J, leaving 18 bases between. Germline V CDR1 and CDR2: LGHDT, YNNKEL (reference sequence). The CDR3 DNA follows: TGTGCCAGCAGCCAAGAGCTAGCCGAAATGGGGGGTGAGCAGTTCTTC. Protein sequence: CASSQELAEMGGEQFF.

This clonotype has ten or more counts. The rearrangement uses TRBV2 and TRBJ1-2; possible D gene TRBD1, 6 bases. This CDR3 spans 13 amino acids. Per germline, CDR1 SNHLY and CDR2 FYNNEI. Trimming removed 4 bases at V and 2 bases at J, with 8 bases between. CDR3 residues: CASSAGQNYGYTF. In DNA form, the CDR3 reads TGTGCCAGCAGTGCCGGACAGAACTATGGCTACACCTTC.

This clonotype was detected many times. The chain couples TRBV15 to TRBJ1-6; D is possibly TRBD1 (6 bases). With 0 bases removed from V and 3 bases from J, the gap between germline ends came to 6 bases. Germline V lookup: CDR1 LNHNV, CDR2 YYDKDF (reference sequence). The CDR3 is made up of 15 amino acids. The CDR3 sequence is CATSREQGYNSPLHF. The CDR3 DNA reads TGTGCCACCAGCAGAGAACAGGGCTATAATTCACCCCTCCACTTT.

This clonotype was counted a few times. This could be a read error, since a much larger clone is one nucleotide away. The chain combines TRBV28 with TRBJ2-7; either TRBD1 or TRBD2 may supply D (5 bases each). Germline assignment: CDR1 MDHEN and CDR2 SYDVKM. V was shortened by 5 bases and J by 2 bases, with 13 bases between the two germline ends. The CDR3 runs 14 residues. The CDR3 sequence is CASSGTDATYEQYF. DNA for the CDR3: TGTGCCAGCAGTGGGACGGACGCAACCTACGAGCAGTACTTC.

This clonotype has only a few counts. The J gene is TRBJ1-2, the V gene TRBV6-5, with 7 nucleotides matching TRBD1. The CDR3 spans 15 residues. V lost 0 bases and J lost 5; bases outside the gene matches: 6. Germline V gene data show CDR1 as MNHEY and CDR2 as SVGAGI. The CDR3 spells CASSYSGDRAYGYTF. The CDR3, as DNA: TGTGCCAGCAGTTACTCAGGAGACAGGGCGTATGGCTACACCTTC.

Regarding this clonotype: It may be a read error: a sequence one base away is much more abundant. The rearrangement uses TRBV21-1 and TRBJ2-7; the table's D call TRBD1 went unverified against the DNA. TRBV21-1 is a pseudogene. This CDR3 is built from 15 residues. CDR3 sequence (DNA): TGTGCCAGCAGCAAAAGGACAGGGTACTGCTACGAGCAGTACTTC. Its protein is CASSKRTGYCYEQYF.

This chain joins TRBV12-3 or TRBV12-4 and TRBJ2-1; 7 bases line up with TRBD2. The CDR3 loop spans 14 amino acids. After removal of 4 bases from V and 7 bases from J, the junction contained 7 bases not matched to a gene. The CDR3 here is CASSCGGGINEQFF. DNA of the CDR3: TGTGCCAGCAGTTGCGGCGGGGGTATAAATGAGCAGTTCTTC.

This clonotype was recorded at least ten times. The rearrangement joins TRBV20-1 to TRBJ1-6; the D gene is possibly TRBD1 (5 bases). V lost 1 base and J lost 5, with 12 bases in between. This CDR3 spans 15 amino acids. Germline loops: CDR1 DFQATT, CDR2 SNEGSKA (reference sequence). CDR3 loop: CSARAQGRNNSPLHF. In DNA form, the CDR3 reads TGCAGTGCTAGAGCGCAGGGACGGAATAATTCACCCCTCCACTTT.

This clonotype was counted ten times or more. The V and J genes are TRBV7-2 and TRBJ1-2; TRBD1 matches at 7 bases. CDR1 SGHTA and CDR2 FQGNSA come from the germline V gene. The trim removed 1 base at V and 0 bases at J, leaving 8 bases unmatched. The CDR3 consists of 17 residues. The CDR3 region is CASSLDRGFLANYGYTF. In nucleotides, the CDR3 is TGTGCCAGCAGCTTAGACAGGGGATTTCTAGCTAACTATGGCTACACCTTC.

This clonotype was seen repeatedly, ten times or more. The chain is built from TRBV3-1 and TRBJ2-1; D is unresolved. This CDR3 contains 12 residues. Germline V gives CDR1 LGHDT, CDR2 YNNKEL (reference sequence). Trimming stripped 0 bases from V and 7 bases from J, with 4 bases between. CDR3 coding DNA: TGTGCCAGCAGCCAAGATCCGAATGAGCAGTTCTTC. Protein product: CASSQDPNEQFF.

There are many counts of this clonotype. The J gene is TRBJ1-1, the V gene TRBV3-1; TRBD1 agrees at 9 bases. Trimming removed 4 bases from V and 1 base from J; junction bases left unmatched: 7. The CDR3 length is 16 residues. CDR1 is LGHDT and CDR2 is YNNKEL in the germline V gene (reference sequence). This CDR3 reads CASSPYTTGGNTEAFF. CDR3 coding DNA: TGTGCCAGCAGCCCTTATACGACAGGGGGGAACACTGAAGCTTTCTTT. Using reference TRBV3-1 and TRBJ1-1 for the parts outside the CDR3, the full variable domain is DTAVSQTPKYLVTQMGNDKSIKCEQNLGHDTMYWYKQDSKKFLKIMFSYNNKELIINETVPNRFSPKSPDKAHLNLHINSLELGDSAVYFCASSPYTTGGNTEAFFGQGTRLTVV.

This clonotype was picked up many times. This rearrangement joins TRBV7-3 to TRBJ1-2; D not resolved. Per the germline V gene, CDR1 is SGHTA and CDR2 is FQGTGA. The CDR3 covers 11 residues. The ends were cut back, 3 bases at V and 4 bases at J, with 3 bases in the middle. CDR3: CASSFFYGYTF. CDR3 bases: TGTGCCAGCAGCTTCTTCTATGGCTACACCTTC. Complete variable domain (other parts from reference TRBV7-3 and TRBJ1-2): GAGVSQTPSNKVTEKGKYVELRCDPISGHTALYWYRQSLGQGPEFLIYFQGTGAADDSGLPNDRFFAVRPEGSVSTLKIQRTERGDSAVYLCASSFFYGYTFGSGTRLTVV.

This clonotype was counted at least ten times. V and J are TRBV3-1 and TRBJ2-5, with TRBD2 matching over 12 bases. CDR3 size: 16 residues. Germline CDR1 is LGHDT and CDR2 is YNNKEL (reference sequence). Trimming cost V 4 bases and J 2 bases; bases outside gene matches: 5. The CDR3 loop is CASSRQTSGRQETQYF. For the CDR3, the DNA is TGTGCCAGCAGCCGCCAGACTAGCGGGAGACAAGAGACCCAGTACTTC.

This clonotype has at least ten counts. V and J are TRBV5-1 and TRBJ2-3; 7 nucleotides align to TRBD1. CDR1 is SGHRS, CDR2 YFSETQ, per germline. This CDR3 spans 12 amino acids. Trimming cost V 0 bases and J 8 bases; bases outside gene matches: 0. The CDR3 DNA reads TGCGCCAGCAGCTTGGGACAGGGTACGCAGTATTTT. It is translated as CASSLGQGTQYF.

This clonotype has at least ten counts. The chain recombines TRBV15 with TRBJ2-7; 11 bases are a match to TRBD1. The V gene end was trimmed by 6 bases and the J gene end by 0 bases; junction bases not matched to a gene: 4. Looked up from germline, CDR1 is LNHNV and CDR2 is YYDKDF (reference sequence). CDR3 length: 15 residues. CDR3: CATSEGQGGSYEQYF. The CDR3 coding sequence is TGTGCCACCAGTGAGGGACAGGGGGGCTCCTACGAGCAGTACTTC.

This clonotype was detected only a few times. CDR3 region: CASSLGLVGTDTQYF. The CDR3 region has the DNA TGTGCCAGCAGCTTAGGACTAGTCGGCACAGATACGCAGTATTTT. This chain links TRBV11-2 with TRBJ2-3; D perhaps matches TRBD2 (6 bases). CDR3 length equals 15 residues. Germline V gene lookup returns CDR1 SGHAT and CDR2 FQNNGV. V was trimmed by 1 base and J by 1 base, leaving 9 bases between them. Looking up the rest from reference TRBV11-2 and TRBJ2-3 gives the full variable domain: EAGVAQSPRYKIIEKRQSVAFWCNPISGHATLYWYQQILGQGPKLLIQFQNNGVVDDSQLPKDRFSAERLKGVDSTLKIQPAKLEDSAVYLCASSLGLVGTDTQYFGPGTRLTVL.

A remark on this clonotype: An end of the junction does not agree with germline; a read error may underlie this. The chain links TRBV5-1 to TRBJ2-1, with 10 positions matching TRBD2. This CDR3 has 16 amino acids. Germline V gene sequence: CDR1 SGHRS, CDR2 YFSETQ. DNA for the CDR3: TGCGCCAGCAGCTTTCAAGCGGGGGGGCCTTGCCATGAACAGTTCTTC. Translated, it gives CASSFQAGGPCHEQFF.

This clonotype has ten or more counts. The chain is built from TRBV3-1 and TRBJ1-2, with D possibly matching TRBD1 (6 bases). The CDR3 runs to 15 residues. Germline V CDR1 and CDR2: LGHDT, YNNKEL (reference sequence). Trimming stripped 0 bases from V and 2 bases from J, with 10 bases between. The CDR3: CASSQDGQTNYGYTF. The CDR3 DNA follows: TGTGCCAGCAGCCAAGATGGACAGACCAACTATGGCTACACCTTC.

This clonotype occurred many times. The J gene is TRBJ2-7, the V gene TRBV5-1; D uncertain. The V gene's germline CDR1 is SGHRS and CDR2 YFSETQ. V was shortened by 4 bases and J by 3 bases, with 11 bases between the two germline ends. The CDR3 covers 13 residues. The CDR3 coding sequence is TGCGCCAGCAGCGAATCGGACGACTACGAGCAGTACTTC. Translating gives CASSESDDYEQYF.